The 7 T cell receptor beta chains given below trace back to one sample, sequenced in a study of shared clonotypes between healthy human individuals. Sequencing was performed with immunoSEQ multiplex PCR; in TCRdb, only in-frame clones are kept and a portion is missing. Found here are some 2,100,000 clones, 90% to 95% of them singletons; the top ten hold roughly 1.8%. Naive CD8 cells lacked CD45RO and underwent positive selection for CCR7, leaving out terminally differentiated effector memory CD45RA+ cells. Sequenced sample: naive CD8+ T cells from PBMCs. All receptors come from a man younger than 30 in good health. Some clones in this sample may be carry-over from other donors' samples.

This chain connects TRBV15 to TRBJ2-1; tentative D call: TRBD1 (5 bases). The V and J ends lost 0 bases and 6 bases respectively, with 18 bases between them. Germline V CDR1 and CDR2: LNHNV, YYDKDF (reference sequence). This CDR3 spans 17 amino acids. In DNA, the CDR3 is TGTGCCACCAGCAGAGATAGGGGCACCTCGTCCGGCAATGAGCAGTTCTTC. As protein: CATSRDRGTSSGNEQFF. Variable domain in full (rest from reference TRBV15 and TRBJ2-1): DAMVIQNPRYQVTQFGKPVTLSCSQTLNHNVMYWYQQKSSQAPKLLFHYYDKDFNNEADTPDNFQSRRPNTSFCFLDIRSPGLGDTAMYLCATSRDRGTSSGNEQFFGPGTRLTVL.

Of note for this clone: The sample has other DNA sequences that encode this CDR3 too. The V and J genes are TRBV7-2 and TRBJ2-1; TRBD2 is a possible D gene (6 bases). The germline V gene has CDR1 SGHTA and CDR2 FQGNSA. This CDR3 comprises 14 residues. Trimming took off 3 bases at V and 4 bases at J, with 10 bases between the two ends. Written as DNA, the CDR3 is TGTGCCAGCAGCTTTGGCGCGGGATACAATGAGCAGTTCTTC. Translating it yields CASSFGAGYNEQFF.

The chain recombines TRBV10-3 with TRBJ1-2; 9 bases align to TRBD1. This CDR3 spans 14 amino acids. Germline CDR1 ENHRY, CDR2 SYGVKD. V trimming: 10 bases; J trimming: 2 bases; junction bases outside the gene matches: 8. For the CDR3, the DNA is TGTGCCACCAAAATGGGACAGGGAAACTATGGCTACACCTTC. It translates to CATKMGQGNYGYTF.

The V gene is TRBV6-1, the J gene TRBJ1-3, with D unclear. There are 16 residues in the CDR3. Trimming cost V 1 base and J 7 bases, with 17 bases left between them. Germline lookup yields CDR1 MNHNS and CDR2 SASEGT. The CDR3 DNA is TGTGCCAGCAGTGAAGTGCACGCGGGTGTGATGAACACCATATATTTT. Translation gives CASSEVHAGVMNTIYF.

The V call is TRBV10-1, the J call TRBJ2-7; TRBD2 aligns across 8 bases. Looked up from germline, CDR1 is WNHNN and CDR2 is SYGVQD (reference sequence). This CDR3 has 15 amino acids. V shed 2 bases and J 2 bases; nucleotides not matched to a gene: 5. The CDR3 reads CASSETSGAPYEQYF. In nucleotides, the CDR3 is TGCGCCAGCAGTGAGACTAGCGGTGCCCCCTACGAGCAGTACTTC.

The chain combines TRBV29-1 with TRBJ1-4; 7 nucleotides line up with TRBD1. The CDR3 sequence is 13 residues long. Germline V gene data show CDR1 as SQVTM and CDR2 as ANQGSEA. Trimming at V came to 7 bases and at J to 4 bases, leaving 6 bases not matched to a gene. The CDR3 nucleotides read TGCAGCGCTGTGACAGGGCATAATGAAAAACTGTTTTTT. It translates to CSAVTGHNEKLFF.

In its sample, this clone was seen once. Additional DNA sequences in this sample encode the identical CDR3. The rearrangement links TRBV27 to TRBJ1-5; maybe TRBD1 (5 bases). This CDR3 has 15 residues. V lost 5 bases, J lost 0 bases, and 11 bases lay in between. Per the germline V gene, CDR1 is MNHEY and CDR2 is SMNVEV (reference sequence). In DNA form, the CDR3 reads TGTGCCAGCAGTCCGTCGGGGGGTAGCAATCAGCCCCAGCATTTT. It specifies CASSPSGGSNQPQHF.